Following are 22 T cell receptor beta chains from one sample sequenced in a study of early T cells in non-severe SARS-CoV-2 infection. TCRdb re-derived calls from the 5' RACE reads in MiXCR, one entry per CDR3 protein. The sample lists some 22,000 distinct CDR3 sequences; 4.5% were seen once. Material: whole blood. All receptors derive from an adult who was a healthcare worker with PCR-confirmed SARS-CoV-2 infection or an uninfected control (not recorded which).

The V call is TRBV29-1, the J call TRBJ1-1; D gene unclear. V lost 7 bases and J lost 4, with 7 bases in between. The CDR3 extends over 10 amino acids. CDR1 SQVTM and CDR2 ANQGSEA come from the germline V gene. The CDR3 spells CSAIVTEAFF. The CDR3 nucleotides read TGCAGCGCCATCGTCACTGAAGCTTTCTTT.

This clonotype was seen ten or more times. The chain employs TRBV28 and TRBJ2-7; 7 bases agree with TRBD1. V trimming: 3 bases; J trimming: 3 bases; junction bases outside the gene matches: 5. Germline CDR1 is MDHEN and CDR2 is SYDVKM. This CDR3 region has 14 residues. CDR3 protein: CASSFQGDSYEQYF. The CDR3 DNA sequence: TGTGCCAGCAGTTTCCAGGGGGACAGCTACGAGCAGTACTTC.

This clonotype was recorded a few times. The rearrangement joins TRBV6-2 or TRBV6-3 to TRBJ1-1; the D is unclear. Trimming took off 0 bases at V and 7 bases at J, with 18 bases between the two ends. The germline V gene encodes CDR1 MNHEY and CDR2 SVGEGT. The CDR3 extends over 16 amino acids. CDR3 nucleotides: TGTGCCAGCAGTTACTCGACCATTGACAATCGAAATGAAGCTTTCTTT. Its protein product is CASSYSTIDNRNEAFF.

This clonotype has ten or more counts. The rearrangement joins TRBV10-3 to TRBJ2-7; either TRBD1 or TRBD2 may supply D (5 bases each). Germline CDR1 ENHRY, CDR2 SYGVKD. The CDR3 runs 16 residues. Between the trimmed V and J ends, which lost 3 bases and 3 bases, there was a span of 18 bases. The DNA of the CDR3 is TGTGCCATCAGTGATGTATTAGGGACGGGTAACTACGAGCAGTACTTC. Amino acid sequence: CAISDVLGTGNYEQYF.

Only a few counts were recorded for this clonotype. This chain links TRBV7-2 with TRBJ2-1; no firm D call. CDR3 length: 12 residues. CDR1 and CDR2 (germline): SGHTA, FQGNSA. V dropped 0 bases and J dropped 13 bases, with 10 bases sitting between them. The CDR3 nucleotides read TGTGCCAGCAGCTTAGCTTCGGTTCCCCAGTTCTTC. It specifies CASSLASVPQFF.

The chain combines TRBV7-9 with TRBJ2-2; weak D call: TRBD1 (6 bases). Trimming removed 5 bases from V and 6 bases from J, with 19 bases in between. The CDR3 has 16 amino acids. Germline V CDR1 and CDR2: SEHNR, FQNEAQ (reference sequence). Here the CDR3 DNA reads TGTGCCAGCAGCAGCCGGGACATTCCCTACGCCGGGGAGCTGTTTTTT. Residues: CASSSRDIPYAGELFF.

This clonotype came up many times. The chain carries TRBV24-1 and TRBJ2-5, with 7 bases lining up with TRBD1. Germline loops: CDR1 KGHDR, CDR2 SFDVKD. The CDR3 is made up of 14 amino acids. V shed 4 bases, J shed 5 bases, and the junction held 6 bases outside the gene matches. This CDR3 is CATSEGTAVETQYF. The CDR3 DNA follows: TGTGCCACCAGTGAAGGGACAGCGGTGGAGACCCAGTACTTC.

This clonotype appeared many times. V is TRBV6-2 or TRBV6-3 and J is TRBJ2-7, with a possible D match to TRBD1 (5 bases). Trimming cost V 6 bases and J 2 bases, with 17 bases left between them. The germline V gene encodes CDR1 MNHEY and CDR2 SVGEGT. The CDR3 extends over 15 amino acids. This chain's CDR3 is CASRGMGRTPYEQYF. The CDR3 bases are TGTGCCAGCAGAGGGATGGGGCGAACCCCCTACGAGCAGTACTTC.

This clonotype was detected many times. The V gene is TRBV29-1, the J gene TRBJ2-7; TRBD2 matches at 8 bases. CDR1 is SQVTM, CDR2 ANQGSEA, per germline. This CDR3 contains 15 residues. Losses at the gene ends were 4 bases for V and 0 bases for J; bases not matched to a gene: 8. CDR3 amino acids: CSVVGVAGPSYEQYF. The CDR3 bases are TGCAGCGTTGTGGGGGTAGCGGGGCCCTCCTACGAGCAGTACTTC.

By share of the sample, this clonotype is medium-sized. The J gene is TRBJ2-7, the V gene TRBV6-5; 10 bases map to TRBD2. After removal of 5 bases from V and 6 bases from J, the junction contained 13 bases not matched to a gene. The length of the CDR3 is 16 residues. Per the germline V gene, CDR1 is MNHEY and CDR2 is SVGAGI. The CDR3 loop reads CASSRTGTSVAFEQYF. DNA of the CDR3: TGTGCCAGCAGTAGGACCGGGACTAGCGTGGCATTCGAGCAGTACTTC.

In this sample, this clonotype turned up many times. This chain uses TRBV7-2 with TRBJ1-6, with 7 bases that match TRBD1. Germline CDR1 reads SGHTA; CDR2 reads FQGNSA. The V segment lost 5 bases and the J segment 9 bases; nucleotides outside the gene matches: 4. There are 13 residues in the CDR3. The DNA of the CDR3 is TGTGCCAGCAGCCCCGACAGGGCTTCACCCCTCCACTTT. As protein: CASSPDRASPLHF.

This clonotype was detected ten times or more. The chain recombines TRBV4-3 with TRBJ1-1, with D perhaps TRBD1 (6 bases). V was shortened by 4 bases and J by 3 bases, with 21 bases between the two germline ends. This CDR3 contains 17 residues. Germline V gene data show CDR1 as LGHNA and CDR2 as YSLEER. DNA for the CDR3: TGCGCCAGCAGCCCGACACAAGTTATGGGGGCGGACACTGAAGCTTTCTTT. Residues: CASSPTQVMGADTEAFF.

This clonotype was counted many times. This rearrangement joins TRBV27 to TRBJ2-3, with 14 bases matching TRBD2. The CDR3 spans 21 residues. With V trimmed by 2 bases and J by 0 bases, 13 bases remained unmatched. CDR1 is MNHEY, CDR2 SMNVEV, per germline (reference sequence). The CDR3 DNA reads as TGTGCCAGCAGTTTAACCCCGGGACTAGCGGGGGAGGGGAGGAGCACAGATACGCAGTATTTT. It specifies CASSLTPGLAGEGRSTDTQYF.

V gene TRBV13 combines with J gene TRBJ2-3, with a possible D match to TRBD2 (7 bases). V was clipped by 2 bases and J by 4 bases, with 16 bases between them. CDR3 length equals 16 residues. Germline V gene lookup returns CDR1 PRHDT and CDR2 FYEKMQ (reference sequence). The chain's CDR3 is CASSLSRGAGADTQYF. CDR3 DNA: TGTGCCAGCAGCTTAAGCCGGGGGGCCGGGGCAGATACGCAGTATTTT.

This clonotype was recorded many times. The chain carries TRBV7-2 and TRBJ1-2; D not certain. Deletions cut 3 bases from V and 8 bases from J, with 19 bases between. From germline, CDR1 is SGHTA and CDR2 FQGNSA. CDR3 length: 15 amino acids. Here the CDR3 reads CASSFRDGGLGGYTF. CDR3 nucleotide sequence: TGTGCCAGCAGCTTCCGGGATGGAGGTTTAGGGGGCTACACCTTC.

This clonotype was recorded many times. The genes are TRBV18 and TRBJ1-6, with D unclear. Trimming left V 2 bases short and J 10 bases short, with 6 bases between. Germline assignment: CDR1 KGHSH and CDR2 LQKENI. CDR3 length: 12 amino acids. CDR3 residues: CASSPYGSPLHF. Here the CDR3 DNA reads TGTGCCAGCTCACCATACGGATCACCCCTCCACTTT.

The V and J genes are TRBV12-3 or TRBV12-4 and TRBJ2-3; D perhaps matches TRBD2 (7 bases). The CDR3 spans 15 residues. With 6 bases removed from V and 2 bases from J, the gap between germline ends came to 15 bases. DNA of the CDR3: TGTGCCAGCAGACCCCTCGGGGGGCCCACAGATACGCAGTATTTT. It is translated as CASRPLGGPTDTQYF.

This clonotype was recorded at least ten times. The rearrangement links TRBV29-1 to TRBJ2-4; possible D gene TRBD1, 5 bases. Trimming took off 5 bases at V and 8 bases at J, with 13 bases between the two ends. Germline V gives CDR1 SQVTM, CDR2 ANQGSEA. The CDR3 runs 12 residues. CDR3 protein: CSVLKGADIQYF. CDR3 DNA: TGCAGCGTTTTGAAAGGGGCGGACATTCAGTACTTC.

The sample holds many counts of this clonotype. The chain has TRBV20-1 and TRBJ1-5; D is perhaps TRBD1 (6 bases). The CDR3 sequence is 13 residues long. Germline CDR1 and CDR2: DFQATT and SNEGSKA (reference sequence). V shed 6 bases and J shed 4 bases, with 13 bases lying between them. In DNA, the CDR3 is TGCAGTGCCCAAGGGGGACTTAATCAGCCCCAGCATTTT. Translation: CSAQGGLNQPQHF.

A word on this clonotype: It may be a read error: a sequence one base away is much more abundant. The chain combines TRBV28 with TRBJ1-2, with 8 bases identical to TRBD1. Germline V gene data show CDR1 as MDHEN and CDR2 as SYDVKM. The CDR3 is 13 amino acids. The CDR3: CASCLNRGYGYTF. CDR3 DNA sequence: TGTGCCAGCTGTTTAAACAGGGGGTATGGCTACACCTTC.

This clonotype was seen at least ten times. V is TRBV7-8 and J is TRBJ1-2; D unclear. The V gene's germline CDR1 is SGHVS and CDR2 FQNEAQ. The CDR3 length is 15 residues. The V end was cut by 5 bases, the J end by 4 bases, with 17 bases between. The CDR3 protein is CASSLGSSGFYGYTF. The CDR3 DNA reads TGTGCCAGCAGCCTAGGATCATCGGGATTCTATGGCTACACCTTC. Full variable domain (remainder filled in from reference TRBV7-8 and TRBJ1-2): GAGVSQSPRYKVAKRGQDVALRCDPISGHVSLFWYQQALGQGPEFLTYFQNEAQLDKSGLPSDRFFAERPEGSVSTLKIQRTQQEDSAVYLCASSLGSSGFYGYTFGSGTRLTVV.

This chain joins TRBV18 and TRBJ1-2; possible D gene TRBD1, 6 bases. V was cut by 2 bases and J by 3 bases, with 7 bases left in between. The CDR3 runs 13 residues. The germline V gene encodes CDR1 KGHSH and CDR2 LQKENI. CDR3 sequence: CASSPKGDYGYTF. The CDR3, as DNA: TGTGCCAGCTCACCAAAGGGGGACTATGGCTACACCTTC. Based on the CDR3 plus reference TRBV18 and TRBJ1-2, the full variable domain is NAGVMQNPRHLVRRRGQEARLRCSPMKGHSHVYWYRQLPEEGLKFMVYLQKENIIDESGMPKERFSAEFPKEGPSILRIQQVVRGDSAAYFCASSPKGDYGYTFGSGTRLTVV.